The clone carrying this TCR beta chain was counted a few times. Trimming left V 0 bases short and J 6 bases short, with 9 bases between. Germline V gene data show CDR1 as PRHDT and CDR2 as FYEKMQ (reference sequence). The CDR3 spans 13 residues. This specimen comes from a study of T cell changes during pregnancy in multiple sclerosis. Using immunoSEQ multiplex PCR, the repertoire was profiled, and TCRdb retains in-frame clones only, with some absent. The sample holds 20,000 to 25,000 clones, more than 85% seen once. The material sequenced was CD8+ T cells from peripheral blood mononuclear cells, taken in the first trimester of pregnancy. The rearrangement uses TRBV13 and TRBJ2-7, with a tentative D call TRBD2 (6 bases). This TCR came from a female donor with multiple sclerosis, enrolled in a pregnancy study. CDR3 protein: CASSLGLGGEQYF. In DNA form, the CDR3 reads TGTGCCAGCAGCTTAGGCCTCGGGGGCGAGCAGTACTTC.